Sequencing of this T cell receptor beta chain was carried out in a study of cytomegalovirus exposure and HLA in healthy donors. Study information: Previous work identified roughly 120 million unique TCR beta sequences from around 180 million T cells. A data release that came early held 80 million or so unique TCRs from HLA-typed donors.

Between the trimmed V and J ends, which lost 6 bases and 7 bases, there was a span of 21 bases. CDR3 length equals 15 residues. CDR1 and CDR2 (germline): MDHEN, SYDVKM. Primers: 60 Vbeta forward and 13 Jbeta reverse. Assay: immunoSEQ multiplex PCR; the TCRdb copy retains only in-frame clones and omits some. Altogether under 100,000 clones are present, 60% to 80% being singletons, with the ten largest covering under 2.5%. Sequencing used PBMCs. The receptor was derived from a boy aged 5-17 years in good health and CMV-seronegative. This chain uses TRBV28 with TRBJ1-2; D unresolved. The CDR3 DNA reads as TGTGCCAGCAGGTCCGGGAGGAGTGTCTACTCTGGCTACACCTTC. Its protein product is CASRSGRSVYSGYTF.